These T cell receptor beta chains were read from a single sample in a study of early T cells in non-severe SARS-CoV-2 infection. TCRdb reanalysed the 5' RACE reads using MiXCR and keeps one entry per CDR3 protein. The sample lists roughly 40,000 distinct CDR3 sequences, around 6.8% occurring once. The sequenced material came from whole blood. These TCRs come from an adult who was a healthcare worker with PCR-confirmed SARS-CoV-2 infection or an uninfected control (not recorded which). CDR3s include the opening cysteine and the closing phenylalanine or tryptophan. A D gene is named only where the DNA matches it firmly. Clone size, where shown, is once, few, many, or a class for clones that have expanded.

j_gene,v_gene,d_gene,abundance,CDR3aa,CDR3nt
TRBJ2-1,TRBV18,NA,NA,CASSRPGGSNEQFF,TGTGCCAGCTCACGTCCTGGGGGGTCCAATGAGCAGTTCTTC
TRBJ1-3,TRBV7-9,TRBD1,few,CASSPGQVSGNTIYF,TGTGCCAGCAGCCCGGGACAGGTCTCTGGAAACACCATATATTTT
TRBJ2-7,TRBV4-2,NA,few,CASSREDFLSYEQYF,TGTGCCAGCAGCCGGGAGGACTTCTTATCCTACGAGCAGTACTTC
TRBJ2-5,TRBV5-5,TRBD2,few,CASSTLTSEETQYF,TGTGCCAGCAGCACCCTTACTAGCGAAGAGACCCAGTACTTC
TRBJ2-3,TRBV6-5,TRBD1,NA,CASSYSVGTGGRLSTDTQYF,TGTGCCAGCAGTTACTCGGTCGGGACAGGGGGTAGGCTTAGCACAGATACGCAGTATTTT
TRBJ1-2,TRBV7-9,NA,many,CASTYPGKEVDGYTF,TGTGCCAGCACCTACCCCGGGAAGGAGGTCGATGGCTACACCTTC
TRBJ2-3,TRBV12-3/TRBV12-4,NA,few,CASSPTTEGTQYF,TGTGCCAGCAGCCCTACCACCGAAGGTACGCAGTATTTT
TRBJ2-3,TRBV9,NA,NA,CASSVADTQYF,TGTGCCAGCAGCGTAGCAGATACGCAGTATTTT
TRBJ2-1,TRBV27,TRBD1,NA,CASSSPGTGGDEQFF,TGTGCCAGCAGTTCGCCCGGGACAGGAGGCGATGAGCAGTTCTTC
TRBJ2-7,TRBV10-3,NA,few,CAISENVDGAYEQYF,TGTGCCATCAGTGAGAACGTAGACGGGGCCTACGAGCAGTACTTC
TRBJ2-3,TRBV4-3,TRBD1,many,CASSQDFLEGGDTQYF,TGCGCCAGCAGCCAAGATTTTTTGGAAGGGGGCGATACGCAGTATTTT
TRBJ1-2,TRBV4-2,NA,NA,CASAGTPVYGYTF,TGTGCCAGCGCCGGGACACCCGTCTATGGCTACACCTTC
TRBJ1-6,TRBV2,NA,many,CASSEALRGEGSPLHF,TGTGCCAGCAGTGAAGCGCTTCGAGGGGAAGGATCACCCCTCCACTTT
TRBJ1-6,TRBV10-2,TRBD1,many,CASSMDRASPKGSPLHF,TGCGCCAGTTCCATGGACAGGGCTTCTCCAAAGGGTTCACCCCTCCACTTT
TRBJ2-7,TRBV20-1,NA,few,CSAPKGGATYEQYF,TGCAGTGCGCCGAAAGGGGGGGCAACCTACGAGCAGTACTTC
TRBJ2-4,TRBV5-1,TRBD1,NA,CASSWGTANAMDIQYF,TGCGCCAGCAGCTGGGGGACAGCCAACGCTATGGACATTCAGTACTTC
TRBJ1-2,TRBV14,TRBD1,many,CASSHSGTGHGYTF,TGTGCCAGCAGCCATTCTGGGACAGGGCATGGCTACACCTTC
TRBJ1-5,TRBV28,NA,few,CASSLTQSYNQPQHF,TGTGCCAGCAGCCTCACGCAATCCTACAATCAGCCCCAGCATTTT
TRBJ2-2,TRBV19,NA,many,CASSLQGSGELFF,TGTGCCAGTAGCCTACAGGGATCCGGGGAGCTGTTTTTT
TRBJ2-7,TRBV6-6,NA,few,CASRLMVDSYEQYF,TGTGCCAGCAGGCTTATGGTAGATTCCTACGAGCAGTACTTC
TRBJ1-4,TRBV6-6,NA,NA,CATTDRGEKLFF,TGTGCCACAACAGATCGGGGTGAAAAACTGTTTTTT
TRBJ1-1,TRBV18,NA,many,CASSMGGGTEAFF,TGTGCCAGCTCTATGGGGGGCGGCACTGAAGCTTTCTTT
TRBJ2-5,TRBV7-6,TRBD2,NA,CASSFTWGGETQYF,TGTGCCAGCAGCTTCACATGGGGAGGGGAGACCCAGTACTTC
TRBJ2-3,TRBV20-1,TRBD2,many,CSAQPAGLAGGRGGTDTQYF,TGCAGTGCTCAGCCCGCAGGTCTAGCGGGGGGGAGAGGAGGCACAGATACGCAGTATTTT
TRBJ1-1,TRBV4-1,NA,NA,CASNRDGQGAFF,TGCGCCAGCAACCGGGACGGTCAAGGGGCTTTCTTT
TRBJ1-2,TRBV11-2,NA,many,CASSLTRTAYGYTF,TGTGCCAGCAGCTTAACCCGGACGGCCTATGGCTACACCTTC
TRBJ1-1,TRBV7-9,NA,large,CASSLNTLDTEAFF,TGTGCCAGCAGCTTAAACACCCTCGACACTGAAGCTTTCTTT
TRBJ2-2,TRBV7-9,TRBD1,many,CASSLRGQANTGELFF,TGTGCCAGCAGCTTACGGGGACAGGCGAATACCGGGGAGCTGTTTTTT
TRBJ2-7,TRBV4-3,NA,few,CASSQESTDTYEQYF,TGCGCCAGCAGCCAAGAGAGCACGGATACCTACGAGCAGTACTTC
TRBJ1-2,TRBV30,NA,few,CATLEGSGYTF,TGTGCCACCCTTGAGGGCAGTGGCTACACCTTC
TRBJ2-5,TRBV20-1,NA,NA,CSARGGGDIETQYF,TGCAGTGCTAGGGGTGGCGGGGATATCGAGACCCAGTACTTC
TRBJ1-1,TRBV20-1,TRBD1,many,CSSPGQGNTEAFF,TGCAGTTCCCCTGGACAGGGGAACACTGAAGCTTTCTTT
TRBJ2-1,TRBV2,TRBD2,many,CASNSGGFVDEQFF,TGTGCCAGCAATAGCGGGGGGTTCGTAGATGAGCAGTTCTTC
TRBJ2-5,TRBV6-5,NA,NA,CASSRRRETQYF,TGTGCCAGCAGTCGTCGTAGAGAGACCCAGTACTTC
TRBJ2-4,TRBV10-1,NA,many,CASSESMVQYF,TGCGCCAGCAGTGAGTCAATGGTTCAGTACTTC
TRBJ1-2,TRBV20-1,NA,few,CSARGTPEANYGYTF,TGCAGTGCTAGAGGAACACCAGAAGCTAACTATGGCTACACCTTC
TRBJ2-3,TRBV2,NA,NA,CASEVQGLGTDTQYF,TGTGCCAGCGAAGTGCAGGGGTTGGGCACAGATACGCAGTATTTT
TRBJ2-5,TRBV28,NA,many,CASSPYAGETQYF,TGTGCCAGCAGTCCTTATGCGGGTGAGACCCAGTACTTC
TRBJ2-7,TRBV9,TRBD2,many,CASSVGTSAEQYF,TGTGCCAGCAGCGTAGGGACTAGCGCCGAGCAGTACTTC
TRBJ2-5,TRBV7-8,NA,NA,CASSLAGGRETQYF,TGTGCCAGCAGCTTAGCGGGGGGTAGAGAGACCCAGTACTTC
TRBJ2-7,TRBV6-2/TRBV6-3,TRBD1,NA,CASRLYDRVDYEQYF,TGTGCCAGCAGACTATACGACAGGGTGGACTACGAGCAGTACTTC
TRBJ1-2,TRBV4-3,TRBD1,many,CASSQDPRGQYGYTF,TGCGCCAGCAGCCAAGATCCCAGGGGGCAGTATGGCTACACCTTC
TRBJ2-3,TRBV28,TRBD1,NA,CASSTAGGLTDTQYF,TGTGCCAGCAGCACTGCAGGGGGTCTGACAGATACGCAGTATTTT
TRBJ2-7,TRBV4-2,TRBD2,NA,CASSHGLVGGGFYEQYF,TGTGCCAGCAGCCACGGATTGGTTGGCGGGGGGTTTTACGAGCAGTACTTC
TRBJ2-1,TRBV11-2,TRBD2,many,CASSLALAGKIQDEQFF,TGTGCCAGCAGCTTGGCCCTAGCGGGGAAAATACAAGATGAGCAGTTCTTC
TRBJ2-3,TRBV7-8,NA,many,CASSLGPSTDTQYF,TGTGCCAGCAGCTTAGGACCTAGCACAGATACGCAGTATTTT
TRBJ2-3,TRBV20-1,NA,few,CSARGTPIGGQYF,TGCAGTGCTAGGGGGACTCCTATCGGCGGGCAGTATTTT
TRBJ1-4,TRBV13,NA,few,CASSLVADGVEKLFF,TGTGCCAGCAGCTTAGTAGCAGACGGTGTGGAAAAACTGTTTTTT
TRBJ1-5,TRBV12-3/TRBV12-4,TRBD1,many,CASSLRDRSDQPQHF,TGTGCCAGCAGTTTAAGGGACAGGTCTGATCAGCCCCAGCATTTT